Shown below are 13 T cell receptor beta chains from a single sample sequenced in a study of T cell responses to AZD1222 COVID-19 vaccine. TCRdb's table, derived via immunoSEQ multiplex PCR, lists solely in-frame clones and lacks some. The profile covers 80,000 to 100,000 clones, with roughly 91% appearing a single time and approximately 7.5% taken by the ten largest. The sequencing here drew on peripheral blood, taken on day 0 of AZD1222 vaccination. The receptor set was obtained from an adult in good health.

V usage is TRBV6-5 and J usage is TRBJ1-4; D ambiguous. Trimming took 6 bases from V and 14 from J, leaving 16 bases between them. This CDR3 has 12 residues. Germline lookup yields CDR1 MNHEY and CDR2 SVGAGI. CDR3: CASSRDRQSLFF. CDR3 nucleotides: TGTGCCAGCAGCCGGGATCGGCAGAGTCTGTTTTTT.

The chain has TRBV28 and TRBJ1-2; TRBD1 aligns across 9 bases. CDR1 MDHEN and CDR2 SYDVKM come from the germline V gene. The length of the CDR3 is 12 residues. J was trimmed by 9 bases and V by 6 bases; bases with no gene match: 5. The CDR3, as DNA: TGTGCCAGCAGACGGACAGGGGACAGCTACACCTTC. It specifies CASRRTGDSYTF.

The CDR3 nucleotides read TGTGCCAGCAGCCAAGGAAGGACGGAGCAGTTCTTC. Residues: CASSQGRTEQFF. The chain couples TRBV11-1 to TRBJ2-1; unclear D gene. The germline V gene encodes CDR1 SGHAT and CDR2 FQDESV (reference sequence). The V end lost 5 bases, the J end lost 10 bases, and 12 bases lay between the germline ends. CDR3 length: 12 residues.

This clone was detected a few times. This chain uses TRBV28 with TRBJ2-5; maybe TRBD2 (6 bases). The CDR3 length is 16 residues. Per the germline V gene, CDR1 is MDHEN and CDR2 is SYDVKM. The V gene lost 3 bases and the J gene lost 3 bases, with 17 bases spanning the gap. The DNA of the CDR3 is TGTGCCAGCAGTTTCTTATATGGCGGGGAGAAAGAGACCCAGTACTTC. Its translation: CASSFLYGGEKETQYF.

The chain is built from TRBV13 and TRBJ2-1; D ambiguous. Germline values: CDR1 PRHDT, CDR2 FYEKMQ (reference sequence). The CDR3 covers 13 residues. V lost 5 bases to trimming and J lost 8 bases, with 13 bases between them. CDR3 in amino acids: CASSPGGSHEQFF. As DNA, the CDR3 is TGTGCCAGCAGCCCCGGTGGTAGTCATGAGCAGTTCTTC.

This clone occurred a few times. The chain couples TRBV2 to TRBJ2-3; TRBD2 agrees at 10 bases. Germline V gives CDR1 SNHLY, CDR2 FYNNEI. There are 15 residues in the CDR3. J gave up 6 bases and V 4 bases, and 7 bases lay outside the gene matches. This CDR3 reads CASSGYSGGPDTQYF. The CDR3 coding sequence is TGTGCCAGCAGTGGCTATAGCGGGGGGCCGGATACGCAGTATTTT.

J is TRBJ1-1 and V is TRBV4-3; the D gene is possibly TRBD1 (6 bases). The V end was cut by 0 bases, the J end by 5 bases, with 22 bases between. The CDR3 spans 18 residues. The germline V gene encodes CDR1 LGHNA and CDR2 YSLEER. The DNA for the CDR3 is TGCGCCAGCAGCCAAGATCCCCCTGCGGGGGCAGGAGGAACTGAAGCTTTCTTT. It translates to CASSQDPPAGAGGTEAFF.

The CDR3 loop is CASSKREVGDTQYF. The DNA of the CDR3 is TGTGCCAGCAGCAAGCGGGAGGTGGGAGATACGCAGTATTTT. The rearrangement joins TRBV7-2 to TRBJ2-3, with 9 bases aligning to TRBD2. The V and J ends lost 5 bases and 5 bases, in that order; junction bases with no gene match: 5. Germline V CDR1 and CDR2: SGHTA, FQGNSA. This CDR3 spans 14 amino acids.

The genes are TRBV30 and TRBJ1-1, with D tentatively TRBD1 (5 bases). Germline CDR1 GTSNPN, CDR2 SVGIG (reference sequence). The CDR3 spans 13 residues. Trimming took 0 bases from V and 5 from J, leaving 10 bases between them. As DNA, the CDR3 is TGTGCCTGGAGTGTCGGGGGGGATACTGAAGCTTTCTTT. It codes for CAWSVGGDTEAFF. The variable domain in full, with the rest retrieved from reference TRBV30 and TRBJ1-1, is SQTIHQWPATLVQPVGSPLSLECTVEGTSNPNLYWYRQAAGRGLQLLFYSVGIGQISSEVPQNLSASRPQDRQFILSSKKLLLSDSGFYLCAWSVGGDTEAFFGQGTRLTVV.

CDR3 in DNA: TGCGCCAGCAGCCCGGGGTGGGGGGAGGTCTCCTACAATGAGCAGTTCTTC. Residues: CASSPGWGEVSYNEQFF. The V gene is TRBV5-1, the J gene TRBJ2-1; a possible D gene is TRBD2 (6 bases). The CDR3 spans 17 residues. Per germline, CDR1 SGHRS and CDR2 YFSETQ. V lost 4 bases, J lost 0 bases, and 17 bases lay in between.

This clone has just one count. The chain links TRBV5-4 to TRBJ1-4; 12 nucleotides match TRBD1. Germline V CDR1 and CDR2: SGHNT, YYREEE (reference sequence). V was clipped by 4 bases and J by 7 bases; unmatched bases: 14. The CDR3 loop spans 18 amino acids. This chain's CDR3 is CASSGEGTGGARVEKLFF. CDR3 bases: TGTGCCAGCAGCGGGGAGGGGACAGGGGGCGCCAGGGTTGAAAAACTGTTTTTT.

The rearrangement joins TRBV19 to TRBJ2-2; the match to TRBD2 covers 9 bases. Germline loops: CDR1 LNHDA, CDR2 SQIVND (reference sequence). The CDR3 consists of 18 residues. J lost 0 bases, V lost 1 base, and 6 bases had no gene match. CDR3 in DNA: TGTGCCAGTAGTATAGCTAGCGGGGAGCTAGCGAACACCGGGGAGCTGTTTTTT. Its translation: CASSIASGELANTGELFF. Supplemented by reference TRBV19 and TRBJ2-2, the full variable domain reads DGGITQSPKYLFRKEGQNVTLSCEQNLNHDAMYWYRQDPGQGLRLIYYSQIVNDFQKGDIAEGYSVSREKKESFPLTVTSAQKNPTAFYLCASSIASGELANTGELFFGEGSRLTVL.

CDR3 residues: CASSLLSVGAFF. The DNA for the CDR3 is TGTGCCAGCAGCTTACTGTCCGTTGGAGCTTTCTTT. This rearrangement joins TRBV7-2 to TRBJ1-1; D is uncertain. Trimming left V 2 bases short and J 10 bases short, with 11 bases between. This CDR3 has 12 amino acids. Germline values: CDR1 SGHTA, CDR2 FQGNSA.